A single sample is the source of the 7 T cell receptor beta chains below, sequenced in a study of T cell clonotyping in hematopoietic cell transplantation. The table came from immunoSEQ multiplex PCR; TCRdb's copy has only in-frame clones and leaves some out. The table lists about 5,000 clones, roughly 90% of them singletons. The specimen comprised peripheral blood mononuclear cells, sampled 100 days after allogeneic stem cell transplant. All receptors derive from a female patient in her 50s who had an allogeneic stem cell transplant from a related donor, so the T cells may come from the graft donor. Some clones in this sample may be carry-over from other donors' samples.

The chain joins TRBV25-1 to TRBJ1-2; 8 nucleotides line up with TRBD1. V trimming: 6 bases; J trimming: 1 base; junction bases outside the gene matches: 4. CDR1 and CDR2 from the germline V gene are MGHDK and SYGVNS. The CDR3 extends over 14 amino acids. CDR3 in DNA: TGTGCCAGCAGAGGACAGGGCGGTAACTATGGCTACACCTTC. Protein: CASRGQGGNYGYTF.

The chain recombines TRBV18 with TRBJ1-1, with D unresolved. The CDR3 sequence is 14 residues long. Deletions cut 4 bases from V and 1 base from J, with 10 bases between. CDR1 is KGHSH and CDR2 is LQKENI in the germline V gene. The CDR3 DNA sequence: TGTGCCAGCTCACGAGGATCATGGAACACTGAAGCTTTCTTT. This encodes CASSRGSWNTEAFF.

The table lists this clone with a count of one. This chain joins TRBV18 and TRBJ1-2; 9 bases are shared with TRBD1. The CDR3 runs 17 residues. From germline, CDR1 is KGHSH and CDR2 LQKENI. Trimming took 3 bases from V and 4 from J; bases not matched to a gene: 12. CDR3 nucleotides: TGTGCCAGCTCACCTAAGACCGGGACAGGGATATTCTATGGCTACACCTTC. This codes for CASSPKTGTGIFYGYTF.

Only one count was recorded for this clone. The chain couples TRBV4-1 to TRBJ2-1, with 10 bases aligning to TRBD2. CDR1 is MGHRA and CDR2 is YSYEKL in the germline V gene. With V trimmed by 0 bases and J by 7 bases, 6 bases remained unmatched. The CDR3 length is 16 residues. This CDR3 is CASSQDPSGRGNEQFF. As DNA, the CDR3 is TGCGCCAGCAGCCAAGATCCTAGCGGGAGAGGAAATGAGCAGTTCTTC.

The chain employs TRBV13 and TRBJ1-1; D gene ambiguous. V lost 2 bases to trimming and J lost 0 bases, with 13 bases between them. This CDR3 spans 16 amino acids. CDR1 is PRHDT, CDR2 FYEKMQ, per germline (reference sequence). CDR3 region: CASSLRGSGLNTEAFF. Written as DNA, the CDR3 is TGTGCCAGCAGCTTACGGGGTTCCGGGTTGAACACTGAAGCTTTCTTT.

The chain combines TRBV19 with TRBJ2-7, with 9 bases that match TRBD1. Germline V CDR1 and CDR2: LNHDA, SQIVND (reference sequence). This CDR3 has 15 residues. After removal of 5 bases from V and 2 bases from J, the junction contained 7 bases not matched to a gene. The CDR3: CASSPGTGSPYEQYF. In DNA form, the CDR3 reads TGTGCCAGTAGTCCCGGGACAGGGAGTCCCTACGAGCAGTACTTC.

The chain uses TRBV25-1 and TRBJ1-1; D is possibly TRBD1 (5 bases). This CDR3 has 13 amino acids. Germline CDR1 reads MGHDK; CDR2 reads SYGVNS. Between the trimmed V and J ends, which lost 4 bases and 3 bases, there was a span of 9 bases. The CDR3, as DNA: TGTGCCAGCAGTGTTGGGGGAGACACTGAAGCTTTCTTT. Amino acid sequence: CASSVGGDTEAFF.